The 19 T cell receptor beta chains reported below all come from one sample, sequenced in a study of T cell changes during pregnancy in multiple sclerosis. The data were produced by immunoSEQ multiplex PCR, yet TCRdb's version contains in-frame clones alone and is incomplete. The sample includes about 33,000 clones, 90% to 95% of them seen just once. Material: CD4+ T cells from peripheral blood mononuclear cells, obtained in the third trimester of pregnancy. These receptors originate from a female donor in good health, enrolled as a control in a pregnancy study.

The CDR3 region is CASSSRTASGNTIYF. In DNA form, the CDR3 reads TGTGCCAGCAGCTCCCGGACTGCCTCTGGAAACACCATATATTTT. This sequence joins TRBV7-2 and TRBJ1-3, with no clear D. Trimming cost V 4 bases and J 0 bases, with 10 bases left between them. The CDR3 covers 15 residues. Germline V gene data show CDR1 as SGHTA and CDR2 as FQGNSA.

The V call is TRBV6-1, the J call TRBJ2-5; TRBD1 matches 9 bases. Gene TRBJ2-7 matches the end of the DNA better, so the J call may be wrong. CDR1 is MNHNS and CDR2 is SASEGT in the germline V gene. The CDR3 consists of 14 residues. This chain's CDR3 is CASSAGQGFYEQYF. The DNA of the CDR3 is TGTGCCAGCAGTGCGGGACAGGGTTTCTACGAGCAGTACTTC.

This chain links TRBV6-5 with TRBJ2-1, with 9 bases matching TRBD1. The J segment lost 8 bases and the V segment lost 0 bases, leaving 8 bases of the junction unmatched. This CDR3 spans 16 amino acids. Per the germline V gene, CDR1 is MNHEY and CDR2 is SVGAGI. Written as DNA, the CDR3 is TGTGCCAGCAGTTACTCGAGTGGGACAGGGACCCATGAGCAGTTCTTC. Amino acid sequence: CASSYSSGTGTHEQFF.

V is TRBV4-1 and J is TRBJ1-5, with 8 bases that match TRBD1. Germline V CDR1 and CDR2: MGHRA, YSYEKL. This CDR3 region has 15 residues. Trimming cost V 1 base and J 6 bases; bases outside gene matches: 5. The CDR3 reads CASSQADREIQPQHF. Written as DNA, the CDR3 is TGCGCCAGCAGCCAAGCGGACAGGGAGATTCAGCCCCAGCATTTT.

This sequence joins TRBV25-1 and TRBJ1-6; no clear D gene. The CDR3 spans 15 residues. The germline V gene has CDR1 MGHDK and CDR2 SYGVNS. V was trimmed by 4 bases and J by 10 bases, leaving 17 bases between them. The CDR3 DNA follows: TGTGCCAGCAGTGCTGCGGGTCAGCCCGGCTCACCCCTCCACTTT. Its protein product is CASSAAGQPGSPLHF.

This chain uses TRBV4-2 with TRBJ2-3; 15 positions match TRBD2. After removal of 1 base from V and 4 bases from J, the junction contained 0 bases not matched to a gene. This CDR3 region has 16 residues. Per germline, CDR1 LGHNA and CDR2 YNFKEQ. CDR3 region: CASSQGTSGGADTQYF. The DNA of the CDR3 is TGTGCCAGCAGCCAAGGGACTAGCGGGGGGGCAGATACGCAGTATTTT.

The gene calls are TRBV7-2 and TRBJ2-7; 7 positions match TRBD1. Trimming removed 2 bases from V and 6 bases from J; junction bases left unmatched: 10. The germline gives CDR1 SGHTA, CDR2 FQGNSA. This CDR3 region has 15 residues. In nucleotides, the CDR3 is TGTGCCAGCAGCTTAAGTTCGGGACAGAGTACCGAGCAGTACTTC. Protein product: CASSLSSGQSTEQYF.

By share, this clone counts as medium-sized. The J gene is TRBJ2-3, the V gene TRBV5-1, with 7 nucleotides matching TRBD2. In germline, CDR1 is SGHRS, CDR2 YFSETQ. J gave up 2 bases and V 4 bases, and 10 bases lay outside the gene matches. The CDR3 has 16 amino acids. The CDR3, as DNA: TGCGCCAGCAGCCTCGCGGGCGGGAGCTCCACAGATACGCAGTATTTT. Amino acid sequence: CASSLAGGSSTDTQYF.

In DNA, the CDR3 is TGTGCCAGCAGACGGGGACTGGGAGACTACGAGCAGTACTTC. It is translated as CASRRGLGDYEQYF. V usage is TRBV27 and J usage is TRBJ2-7; D may be TRBD2 (6 bases). CDR1 MNHEY and CDR2 SMNVEV come from the germline V gene (reference sequence). V shed 6 bases and J shed 3 bases, with 15 bases lying between them. The CDR3 spans 14 residues.

This chain links TRBV7-9 with TRBJ2-1; 15 nucleotides align to TRBD2. This CDR3 contains 18 residues. The V gene's germline CDR1 is SEHNR and CDR2 FQNEAQ (reference sequence). V trimming: 1 base; J trimming: 9 bases; junction bases outside the gene matches: 10. In DNA, the CDR3 is TGTGCCAGCAGCTTAGGTCGGACTAGCGGGAGGGTTAAGCGTGAGCAGTTCTTC. It codes for CASSLGRTSGRVKREQFF.

In this sample, this clone turned up once. The CDR3 region is CASSPSGGGGSGYTF. The DNA of the CDR3 is TGTGCCAGCAGTCCCTCCGGTGGGGGAGGTTCTGGCTACACCTTC. This rearrangement joins TRBV28 to TRBJ1-2, with a possible D match to TRBD1 (5 bases). V lost 5 bases, J lost 7 bases, and 20 bases lay in between. CDR1 is MDHEN, CDR2 SYDVKM, per germline. The CDR3 sequence is 15 residues long.

The V gene is TRBV5-4, the J gene TRBJ2-1, with TRBD1 matching 10 bases. Germline V gives CDR1 SGHNT, CDR2 YYREEE (reference sequence). The CDR3 has 17 residues. Trimming cost V 3 bases and J 8 bases; bases outside gene matches: 14. DNA for the CDR3: TGTGCCAGCAGCTATGGATTGGGCCGGGACAGGGGCGATGAGCAGTTCTTC. Translated, it gives CASSYGLGRDRGDEQFF.

The J gene is TRBJ2-1, the V gene TRBV5-4; maybe TRBD1 (6 bases). Deletions cut 0 bases from V and 7 bases from J, with 11 bases between. The CDR3 runs 14 residues. Germline assignment: CDR1 SGHNT and CDR2 YYREEE (reference sequence). CDR3 loop: CASSLGGGQNEQFF. DNA for the CDR3: TGTGCCAGCAGCTTGGGTGGGGGCCAGAATGAGCAGTTCTTC.

This clone appeared a few times. The V and J genes are TRBV7-2 and TRBJ1-6, with D possibly being TRBD1 (5 bases). This CDR3 has 15 amino acids. V lost 5 bases, J lost 10 bases, and 18 bases lay in between. Germline V gene data show CDR1 as SGHTA and CDR2 as FQGNSA. This CDR3 reads CASSIMGGVASPLHF. DNA for the CDR3: TGTGCCAGCAGCATCATGGGGGGTGTTGCCTCACCCCTCCACTTT.

V is TRBV11-2 and J is TRBJ2-3; 8 nucleotides line up with TRBD2. The V gene end was trimmed by 2 bases and the J gene end by 1 base; junction bases not matched to a gene: 5. Germline V gene data show CDR1 as SGHAT and CDR2 as FQNNGV. The length of the CDR3 is 16 residues. CDR3 DNA: TGTGCCAGCAGCTTAATCGGGGGGGGTGGCACAGATACGCAGTATTTT. Translation: CASSLIGGGGTDTQYF. Using reference TRBV11-2 and TRBJ2-3 for the parts outside the CDR3, the full variable domain is EAGVAQSPRYKIIEKRQSVAFWCNPISGHATLYWYQQILGQGPKLLIQFQNNGVVDDSQLPKDRFSAERLKGVDSTLKIQPAKLEDSAVYLCASSLIGGGGTDTQYFGPGTRLTVL.

This clone has just one count. The chain employs TRBV5-4 and TRBJ2-5, with TRBD1 as a possible D gene (6 bases). Germline lookup yields CDR1 SGHNT and CDR2 YYREEE (reference sequence). This CDR3 is 13 amino acids long. Trimming stripped 4 bases from V and 4 bases from J, with 11 bases between. CDR3 amino acids: CASSPGHSETQYF. As DNA, the CDR3 is TGTGCCAGCAGCCCGGGACACTCAGAGACCCAGTACTTC. The full variable domain, in which reference TRBV5-4 and TRBJ2-5 provide the parts outside the CDR3, is ETGVTQSPTHLIKTRGQQVTLRCSSQSGHNTVSWYQQALGQGPQFIFQYYREEENGRGNFPPRFSGLQFPNYSSELNVNALELDDSALYLCASSPGHSETQYFGPGTRLLVL.

The rearrangement links TRBV25-1 to TRBJ2-2, with 11 bases lining up with TRBD2. V shed 8 bases, J shed 3 bases, and the junction held 14 bases outside the gene matches. This CDR3 has 18 amino acids. The germline CDR1 and CDR2 sequences are MGHDK and SYGVNS. CDR3 DNA sequence: TGTGCCAGCTCCCAGACTACCATAGCGGGGGGGCACACCGGGGAGCTGTTTTTT. It translates to CASSQTTIAGGHTGELFF.

The chain joins TRBV14 to TRBJ2-7; no reliable D call. The germline gives CDR1 SGHDN, CDR2 FVKESK. The CDR3 has 11 residues. V lost 6 bases, J lost 3 bases, and 6 bases lay in between. The CDR3 DNA follows: TGTGCCAGCAGTCAATACTACGAGCAGTACTTC. Its protein is CASSQYYEQYF.

The chain carries TRBV6-1 and TRBJ1-2, with D tentatively TRBD1 (6 bases). Germline lookup yields CDR1 MNHNS and CDR2 SASEGT. Deletions cut 8 bases from V and 2 bases from J, with 12 bases between. CDR3 size: 13 residues. CDR3 sequence: CASATTGNYGYTF. CDR3 in DNA: TGTGCCAGCGCTACCACAGGGAACTATGGCTACACCTTC.